This TCR beta chain emerged from a study of shared clonotypes between healthy human individuals (dated by TCRdb to 2020 to 2021). With respect to the entire study: A couple of women and three men aged 18 to 49 years were included in the cohort. To increase sequencing depth and limit assay-specific biases, different laboratories used diverse techniques to prepare libraries and sequence TCR repertoires. Per donor, leukapheresis produced somewhere between about 0.94 and 10 billion PBMCs. For each donor, CD4 naive and CD4 memory were each given three plates, CD8 naive was given two plates, and CD8 memory was given one plate. To estimate repertoire size and how much clonotypes are shared between individuals, the study performed deep sequencing of blood TCR repertoires from about five healthy adults.

What the authors observed across the whole study: The small number of donors limited the genetic and exposure-history diversity represented. Even with the large sequencing depth, rarefaction of the sorted-subset datasets indicated that sequencing was incomplete. Clonotypes shared by all four sorted-subset donors showed higher generation probabilities than non-shared clonotypes. Across a few donors, about 4.5% of naive CD4, 3% to 3.5% of naive CD8, about 2.3% of memory CD4, and roughly 0.4% of memory CD8 clonotypes were shared. Sampling was restricted to blood, and TCR repertoires in tissue are likely to differ from TCR repertoires in blood. Naive subsets generally had larger estimated clonotype richness than memory subsets. Pairwise subsampling led to the expectation that sequencing depth would affect the degree of clonotype sharing among donors.

Comments on this clone: What antigen it recognizes has not been identified. Per-base quality was not reported, and no clone a single base away is much larger than it.

CDR1 and CDR2, per the germline V gene (reference sequence), are WNHNN and SYGVQD. From its cysteine to its phenylalanine, the CDR3 spans 19 amino acids. Here the CDR3 DNA is all that survives: 57 bases in frame from base 1. The V end loses 0 bases and the J end loses 1 base, and a stretch of 19 bases separates them. CD8 naive samples were CD45RO-negative cells positively selected for CCR7, giving a CD45RA+CCR7+ population that excluded TemRA cells. The donors were healthy, HIV-negative adults with no recently reported acute infections or vaccinations. Every donor was a Caucasian adult residing in Nashville, Tennessee, USA. Blood was obtained by leukapheresis, after which PBMCs were separated by Ficoll-Histopaque density gradient centrifugation and cryopreserved in liquid nitrogen vapor phase. Analytical flow cytometry was used to check the purity and quantity of every magnetically sorted T cell population. Each sorted fraction had its genomic DNA isolated and then quantified by UV absorbance on a Nanodrop 2000c.

Using the deep immunoSEQ assay, multiplex PCR amplified TCR CDR3 regions from genomic DNA. Extracted genomic DNA from each cell subset was distributed evenly across all wells of several immunoSEQ 96-well plates, and each plate was treated as a replicate. For sorted subsets, about 200 ng genomic DNA, equal to 30,000 or so T cell genomes, was loaded into each replicate PCR. Purified libraries were measured with a Qubit 3.0 fluorometer, size-checked on a Bioanalyzer 2100, and measured again with the KAPA Library Quantification kit. Every immunoSEQ 96-well plate was sequenced on a separate single-read 150-cycle Illumina NextSeq 550 flow cell. The original methods were these. Because only junctional sequences without quality scores were contained in the immunoSEQ output, filtering matching that applied to full-length reads could not be performed. To assign V/J genes and CDR3, sequences were annotated against IMGT germline references using PyIR, a Python wrapper for IgBLAST v1.9. Any read was removed if the V/J assignment was weak (E-value above 1e-6), the CDR3 was missing, or the read contained stop codons, out-of-frame junctions, or ambiguous translated residues. V3J clonotypes were defined by identical inferred V gene, J gene, and CDR3 amino acid sequence. Percentage overlap between repertoires was calculated by dividing the number of shared unique clonotypes by the size of the smaller repertoire. Three approaches were used to assess repertoire richness: RTK rarefaction, the Chao1 estimator, and Recon v2.1 estimates of unobserved clonotypes. Generation probabilities for all TCRbeta clonotypes obtained by the gDNA method from a handful of donors were computed using OLGA. Held by TCRdb, this immuneACCESS table contains in-frame sequences only and omits some clones. Under half of the omission traces to an unresolved V gene where checked; the cause of the rest is unknown. The DNA gave D and trimming, while V, J and clone size come from that table. This sample comprises some 600,000 clones, around 96% of them detected only once. Around 0.1% of the sample comes from the top ten.

The material sequenced was naive CD8+ T cells sorted from blood. The cell subset or site label corresponds to: CD45RA+CCR7+. Rearrangement joined TRBV10-1 to TRBJ2-1; the D gene is possibly TRBD2, with 5 bases matching. The receptor's source is a woman aged 25-40 years in good health. Here the CDR3 is given as CASSESIFLAGLSYNEQFF. The DNA sequence is TGCGCCAGCAGTGAGTCGATCTTCCTCGCGGGTTTGTCCTACAATGAGCAGTTCTTC.